The present entry profiles one T cell receptor (beta chain) with its context. Germline assignment: CDR1 MDHEN and CDR2 SYDVKM. This CDR3 is built from 16 residues. The ends were cut back, 3 bases at V and 0 bases at J, with 15 bases in the middle. Clones were read by immunoSEQ multiplex PCR, and TCRdb kept only the in-frame ones, dropping some. The table records about 12,000 clones, roughly 77% of them present only once. The data derive from a study of OX40 agonist ivuxolimab in advanced cancers. Sequenced material: CD4+ or CD8+ T cells sorted from blood, taken in a trial of the OX40 agonist ivuxolimab. This chain uses TRBV28 with TRBJ2-7; D tentatively reads TRBD1 or TRBD2 (5 bases each). The origin of this receptor is an adult with an advanced solid tumor such as melanoma, head and neck, liver or kidney cancer. The CDR3 reads CASSFSRDLSSYEQYF. CDR3 coding DNA: TGTGCCAGCAGTTTCTCCCGGGACCTGAGCTCCTACGAGCAGTACTTC.